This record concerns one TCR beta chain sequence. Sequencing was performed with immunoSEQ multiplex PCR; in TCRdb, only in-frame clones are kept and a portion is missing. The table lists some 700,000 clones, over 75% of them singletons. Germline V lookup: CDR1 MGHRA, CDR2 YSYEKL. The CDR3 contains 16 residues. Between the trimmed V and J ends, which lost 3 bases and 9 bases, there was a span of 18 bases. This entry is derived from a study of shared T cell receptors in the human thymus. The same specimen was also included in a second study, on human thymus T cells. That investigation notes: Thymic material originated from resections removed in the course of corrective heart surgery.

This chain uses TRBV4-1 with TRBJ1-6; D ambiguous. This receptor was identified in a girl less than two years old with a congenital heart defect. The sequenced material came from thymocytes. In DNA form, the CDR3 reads TGCGCCAGCAGCCAGCCAAACGGACTAAAACCTTCACCCCTCCACTTT. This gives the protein CASSQPNGLKPSPLHF.